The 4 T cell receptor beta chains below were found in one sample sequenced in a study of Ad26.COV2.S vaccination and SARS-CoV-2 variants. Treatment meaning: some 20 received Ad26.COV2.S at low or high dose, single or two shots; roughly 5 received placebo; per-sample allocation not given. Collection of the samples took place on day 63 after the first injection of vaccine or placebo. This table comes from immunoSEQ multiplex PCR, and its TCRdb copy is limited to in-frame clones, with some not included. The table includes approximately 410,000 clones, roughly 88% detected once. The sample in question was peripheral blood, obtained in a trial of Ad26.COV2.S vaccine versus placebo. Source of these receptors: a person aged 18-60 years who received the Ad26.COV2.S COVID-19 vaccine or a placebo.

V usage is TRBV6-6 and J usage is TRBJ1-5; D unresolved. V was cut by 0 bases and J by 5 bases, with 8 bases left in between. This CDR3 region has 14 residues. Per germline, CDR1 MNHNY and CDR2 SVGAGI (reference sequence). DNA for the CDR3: TGTGCCAGCAGTTACTCCACCCCCGATCAGCCCCAGCATTTT. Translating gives CASSYSTPDQPQHF.

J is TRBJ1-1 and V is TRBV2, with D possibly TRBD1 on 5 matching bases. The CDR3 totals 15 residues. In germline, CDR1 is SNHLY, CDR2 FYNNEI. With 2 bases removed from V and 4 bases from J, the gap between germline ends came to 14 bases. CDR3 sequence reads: CASSEQGLGGTEAFF. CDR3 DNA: TGTGCCAGCAGTGAACAAGGGCTGGGGGGCACTGAAGCTTTCTTT.

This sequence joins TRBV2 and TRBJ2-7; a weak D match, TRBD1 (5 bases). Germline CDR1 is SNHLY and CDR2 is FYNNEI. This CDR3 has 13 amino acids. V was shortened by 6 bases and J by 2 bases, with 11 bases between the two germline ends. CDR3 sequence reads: CASSLGQTYEQYF. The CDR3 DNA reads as TGTGCCAGCAGCCTAGGACAAACCTACGAGCAGTACTTC.

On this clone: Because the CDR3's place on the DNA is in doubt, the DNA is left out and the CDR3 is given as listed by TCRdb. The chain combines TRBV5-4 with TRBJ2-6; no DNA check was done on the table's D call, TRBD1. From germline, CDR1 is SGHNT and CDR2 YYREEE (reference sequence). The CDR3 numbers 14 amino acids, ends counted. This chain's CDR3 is CASGWGTGANVMTF.